This entry concerns a single T cell receptor (beta chain). Its target is not known. The source of the sample is a study of T cells in localized non-small cell lung cancer. Regarding the study as a whole: A denser population of T cells in blood accompanied longer overall survival. Without multi-region sequencing, intratumor heterogeneity could not be excluded. Adjacent lung exhibited a median of about 56 among the 100 most abundant tumor clones. Tumor showed lower T cell clonality than uninvolved adjacent lung, where it was highest.

The CDR3 runs 13 residues. Per germline, CDR1 KGHSH and CDR2 LQKENI. V lost 4 bases and J lost 3, with 10 bases in between. TCRdb's table, derived via immunoSEQ multiplex PCR, lists solely in-frame clones and lacks some. The sample consists of more than 50,000 clones, about four fifths of them appearing once. Source: peripheral blood, taken before any cancer treatment. This TCR was sampled from a female donor over 55 with stage II squamous cell lung carcinoma. This chain uses TRBV18 with TRBJ2-7; D perhaps matches TRBD2 (6 bases). Written as DNA, the CDR3 is TGTGCCAGCTCACTTGGGGGACTCTACGAGCAGTACTTC. It is translated as CASSLGGLYEQYF.